These 15 T cell receptor beta chains came from one sample sequenced in a study of T cell responses to AZD1222 COVID-19 vaccine. The assay was immunoSEQ multiplex PCR, and TCRdb's table has in-frame clones only and misses some. The repertoire holds roughly 120,000 clones, with 86% as singletons. The specimen was peripheral blood, collected 28 days after the second AZD1222 dose. These receptors were obtained from an adult who received the AZD1222 COVID-19 vaccine.

In DNA, the CDR3 is TGTGCCAGCACCGATGACTCTGGGGCCAACGTCCTGACTTTC. It specifies CASTDDSGANVLTF. This chain links TRBV9 with TRBJ2-6; no firm D call. Trimming cost V 6 bases and J 0 bases, with 7 bases left between them. Looked up from germline, CDR1 is SGDLS and CDR2 is YYNGEE. This CDR3 has 14 residues.

The genes are TRBV18 and TRBJ1-5, with TRBD1 identical over 10 bases. V was clipped by 1 base and J by 6 bases; unmatched bases: 6. This CDR3 region has 16 residues. Looked up from germline, CDR1 is KGHSH and CDR2 is LQKENI. CDR3 bases: TGTGCCAGCTCACCACGGGGGACAGGGGCAGGTCAGCCCCAGCATTTT. Its protein product is CASSPRGTGAGQPQHF.

This clone came up once. This chain connects TRBV4-1 to TRBJ2-1; D might be TRBD1 (5 bases). V was shortened by 1 base and J by 9 bases, with 13 bases between the two germline ends. CDR3 length: 14 amino acids. Germline assignment: CDR1 MGHRA and CDR2 YSYEKL. DNA of the CDR3: TGCGCCAGCAGCCAAGTGGACAACGTACTTGAGCAGTTCTTC. Amino acids: CASSQVDNVLEQFF.

The chain employs TRBV6-6 and TRBJ1-1; weak D call: TRBD1 (5 bases). Trimming removed 8 bases at V and 5 bases at J, with 15 bases between. CDR3 size: 13 residues. Germline loops: CDR1 MNHNY, CDR2 SVGAGI (reference sequence). CDR3 sequence (DNA): TGTGCCAGCGCGCTTCCGGGGGGGACTGAAGCTTTCTTT. Residues: CASALPGGTEAFF.

This clone has only one observation. The chain joins TRBV3-1 (or the pseudogene TRBV3-2) to TRBJ2-1, with 9 positions matching TRBD2. The V and J ends lost 1 base and 7 bases, in that order; junction bases with no gene match: 8. Germline V lookup: CDR1 LGHDT, CDR2 YNNKEL (reference sequence). CDR3 length: 16 residues. The CDR3 region is CASSQVSGRSRNEQFF. CDR3 DNA: TGTGCCAGCAGCCAAGTAAGCGGGAGGTCCCGGAATGAGCAGTTCTTC.

The chain has TRBV10-3 and TRBJ2-5, with 12 bases fitting TRBD2. The CDR3 length is 19 residues. V gave up 6 bases and J gave up 0 bases; unmatched junction bases: 14. Germline assignment: CDR1 ENHRY and CDR2 SYGVKD. This chain's CDR3 is CAISRIRLAGGTYQETQYF. CDR3 nucleotides: TGTGCCATCAGCCGTATAAGGCTAGCGGGGGGGACGTACCAAGAGACCCAGTACTTC.

J is TRBJ1-2 and V is TRBV16; D gene ambiguous. The CDR3 sequence is 13 residues long. Trimming took 4 bases from V and 4 from J, leaving 10 bases between them. The germline CDR1 and CDR2 sequences are KGHSY and FQNENV. The CDR3 nucleotides are TGTGCCAGCAGCCCCCCCTTGGGCTATGGCTACACCTTC. The encoded protein is CASSPPLGYGYTF.

This clone was found once. CDR3 in amino acids: CASSQIALPGSPSYEQYF. As DNA, the CDR3 is TGCGCCAGCAGCCAGATAGCTTTACCGGGAAGTCCGTCCTACGAGCAGTACTTC. The gene calls are TRBV4-1 and TRBJ2-7; tentatively, D is TRBD2 (5 bases). Deletions cut 3 bases from V and 1 base from J, with 22 bases between. In germline, CDR1 is MGHRA, CDR2 YSYEKL. This CDR3 spans 18 amino acids.

The gene calls are TRBV29-1 and TRBJ1-6, with 7 positions matching TRBD1. Germline V gene data show CDR1 as SQVTM and CDR2 as ANQGSEA. The CDR3 contains 14 residues. V was clipped by 5 bases and J by 7 bases; unmatched bases: 8. In nucleotides, the CDR3 is TGCAGCGTTACCTCGACAGGGAAAAATTCACCCCTCCACTTT. This encodes CSVTSTGKNSPLHF. The full variable domain, rest sourced from reference TRBV29-1 and TRBJ1-6, is SAVISQKPSRDICQRGTSLTIQCQVDSQVTMMFWYRQQPGQSLTLIATANQGSEATYESGFVIDKFPISRPNLTFSTLTVSNMSPEDSSIYLCSVTSTGKNSPLHFGNGTRLTVT.

The gene calls are TRBV11-2 and TRBJ1-1, with D unresolved. Trimming removed 1 base at V and 11 bases at J, with 17 bases between. There are 14 residues in the CDR3. The germline gives CDR1 SGHAT, CDR2 FQNNGV. Here the CDR3 reads CASSLVEGSNLAFF. DNA of the CDR3: TGTGCCAGCAGCTTAGTGGAGGGTAGTAATCTGGCTTTCTTT.

The chain carries TRBV6-5 and TRBJ2-1; 12 bases line up with TRBD2. The trim removed 4 bases at V and 7 bases at J, leaving 8 bases unmatched. Germline V lookup: CDR1 MNHEY, CDR2 SVGAGI. This CDR3 has 16 residues. The CDR3 bases are TGTGCCAGCAGTTCCCCGACTAGCGGGAGAAAAAATGAGCAGTTCTTC. This codes for CASSSPTSGRKNEQFF.

The chain uses TRBV27 and TRBJ2-1, with 8 bases fitting TRBD2. CDR1 is MNHEY, CDR2 SMNVEV, per germline (reference sequence). The CDR3 totals 15 residues. With V trimmed by 4 bases and J by 6 bases, 8 bases remained unmatched. CDR3 sequence reads: CASSYVGGRPNEQFF. CDR3 DNA sequence: TGTGCCAGCAGTTATGTGGGCGGGAGGCCCAATGAGCAGTTCTTC.

CDR3 sequence: CASSLEALANYGYTF. The CDR3 DNA reads TGTGCCAGCAGCTTAGAAGCCCTAGCTAACTATGGCTACACCTTC. The chain carries TRBV7-2 and TRBJ1-2, with no clear D. CDR1 and CDR2 from the germline V gene are SGHTA and FQGNSA. The CDR3 is 15 amino acids. Trimming removed 1 base from V and 0 bases from J, with 9 bases in between.

The chain combines TRBV4-2 with TRBJ2-7; 11 nucleotides agree with TRBD2. The germline V gene has CDR1 LGHNA and CDR2 YNFKEQ. J was trimmed by 4 bases and V by 0 bases; bases with no gene match: 8. This CDR3 has 17 amino acids. Written as DNA, the CDR3 is TGTGCCAGCAGCCAAGATCTTGAGGGACTAGCGGCATACGAGCAGTACTTC. Translated, it gives CASSQDLEGLAAYEQYF.

This chain joins TRBV18 and TRBJ2-7; 8 bases line up with TRBD1. Trimming at V came to 0 bases and at J to 1 base, leaving 5 bases not matched to a gene. In germline, CDR1 is KGHSH, CDR2 LQKENI. This CDR3 has 16 amino acids. In DNA form, the CDR3 reads TGTGCCAGCTCACCACCCTCAGGGGGCGCGTCCTACGAGCAGTACTTC. Translation gives CASSPPSGGASYEQYF.